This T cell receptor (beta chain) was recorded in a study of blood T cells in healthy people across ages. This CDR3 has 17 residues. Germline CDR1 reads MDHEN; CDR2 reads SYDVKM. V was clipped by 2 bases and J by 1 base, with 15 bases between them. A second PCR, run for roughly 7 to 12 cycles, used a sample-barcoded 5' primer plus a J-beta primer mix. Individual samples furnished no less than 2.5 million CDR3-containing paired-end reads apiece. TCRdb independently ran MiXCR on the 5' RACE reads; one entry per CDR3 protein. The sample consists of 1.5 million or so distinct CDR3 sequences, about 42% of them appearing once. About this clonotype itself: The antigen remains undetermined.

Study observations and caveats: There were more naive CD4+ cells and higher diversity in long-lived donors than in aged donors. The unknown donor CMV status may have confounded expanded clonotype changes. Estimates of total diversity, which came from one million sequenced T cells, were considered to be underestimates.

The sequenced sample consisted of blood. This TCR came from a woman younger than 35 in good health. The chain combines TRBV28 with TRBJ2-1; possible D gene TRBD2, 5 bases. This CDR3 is CASSLPSAASSYNEQFF. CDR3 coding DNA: TGTGCCAGCAGTTTACCCTCAGCGGCCAGTTCCTACAATGAGCAGTTCTTC.